The 6 T cell receptor beta chains given below trace back to one sample, sequenced in a study of PD-1 blockade in classical Hodgkin lymphoma. Only in-frame clones appear in the TCRdb table, and some are missing; sequencing was by immunoSEQ multiplex PCR. The data hold about 20,000 clones, with around 73% observed a single time. All the patients suffered relapse after autologous stem cell transplantation, and brentuximab vedotin exposure differed. Sequenced here: peripheral blood mononuclear cells (PBMCs), sampled before the second cycle of nivolumab. These receptors all come from a human donor with classical Hodgkin lymphoma.

This clone was seen a handful of times. Other DNA sequences from this sample encode an identical CDR3 as well. The chain has TRBV19 and TRBJ2-7, with D possibly matching TRBD1 (6 bases). Germline lookup yields CDR1 LNHDA and CDR2 SQIVND (reference sequence). Trimming removed 3 bases at V and 3 bases at J, with 9 bases between. CDR3 length: 13 residues. The CDR3 coding sequence is TGTGCCAGTAGTATTGGCAGGGGCTACGAGCAGTACTTC. Its protein is CASSIGRGYEQYF.

The V and J genes are TRBV15 and TRBJ2-5, with TRBD1 matching 10 bases. The J call could be wrong; TRBJ2-7 is a better fit for the DNA end. The V gene's germline CDR1 is LNHNV and CDR2 YYDKDF (reference sequence). The CDR3 consists of 16 residues. The CDR3 spells CATSMPKGQGLYEQYF. The CDR3 nucleotides are TGTGCCACCAGCATGCCGAAGGGACAGGGGTTATACGAGCAGTACTTC.

J is TRBJ1-3 and V is TRBV29-1; D possibly corresponds to TRBD1 (5 bases). V gave up 3 bases and J gave up 0 bases, with 15 bases separating them. CDR3 length equals 16 residues. From germline, CDR1 is SQVTM and CDR2 ANQGSEA. CDR3 residues: CSVEVGGQSSGNTIYF. The CDR3 region has the DNA TGCAGCGTTGAGGTTGGGGGTCAAAGCTCTGGAAACACCATATATTTT. Supplemented by reference TRBV29-1 and TRBJ1-3, the full variable domain reads SAVISQKPSRDICQRGTSLTIQCQVDSQVTMMFWYRQQPGQSLTLIATANQGSEATYESGFVIDKFPISRPNLTFSTLTVSNMSPEDSSIYLCSVEVGGQSSGNTIYFGEGSWLTVV.

CDR3 nucleotide sequence: TGTGCCAGCAGCGGGACAGTCTATGGCTACACCTTC. Its protein is CASSGTVYGYTF. The chain employs TRBV11-2 and TRBJ1-2; 7 bases match TRBD1. The V segment lost 5 bases and the J segment 4 bases; nucleotides outside the gene matches: 1. The CDR3 is 12 residues long. CDR1 and CDR2 from the germline V gene are SGHAT and FQNNGV. Combining the CDR3 with reference TRBV11-2 and TRBJ1-2 gives the whole variable domain EAGVAQSPRYKIIEKRQSVAFWCNPISGHATLYWYQQILGQGPKLLIQFQNNGVVDDSQLPKDRFSAERLKGVDSTLKIQPAKLEDSAVYLCASSGTVYGYTFGSGTRLTVV.

The chain carries TRBV10-3 and TRBJ2-1; 10 bases are shared with TRBD2. Unmatched junction bases numbered 9, after V lost 0 bases and J lost 4 bases. Germline CDR1 reads ENHRY; CDR2 reads SYGVKD. There are 18 residues in the CDR3. CDR3 sequence (DNA): TGTGCCATCAGTGAGTCGATCCTAGCGGGGGCTGATTACAATGAGCAGTTCTTC. It yields the protein CAISESILAGADYNEQFF.

V usage is TRBV27 and J usage is TRBJ2-7, with 11 bases lining up with TRBD1. Germline V gene sequence: CDR1 MNHEY, CDR2 SMNVEV (reference sequence). The CDR3 is 14 residues long. V was pared by 6 bases and J by 2 bases, with 3 bases of the junction left unmatched. In nucleotides, the CDR3 is TGTGCCAGCAGGGGGACAGGGGGGCCCTACGAGCAGTACTTC. It specifies CASRGTGGPYEQYF.